These T cell receptor beta chains were read from a single sample in a study of blood T cell repertoires in COVID-19. Profiling relied on immunoSEQ multiplex PCR, and the TCRdb table lists in-frame clones only, not all of them. The table lists 250,000 or so clones, about 89% of them singletons. The specimen sequenced was PBMCs or T cells enriched from blood (not recorded which). The receptors stem from a man between 35 and 55 years old who had recovered from COVID-19. Both conserved end residues are part of each CDR3. The order of the fields is clone size, V gene, D gene, J gene, CDR3 protein, CDR3 DNA. D genes are given only for firm matches. Clone sizes are given selectively: once, few, many, or a class where the clone is expanded.

clone_size: -
v_call: TRBV29-1
d_call: -
j_call: TRBJ1-2
cdr3_aa: CSSRGGAGYGYTF
cdr3_nt: TGCAGCTCCCGGGGAGGGGCAGGGTATGGCTACACCTTC

clone_size: once
v_call: TRBV11-3
d_call: -
j_call: TRBJ1-6
cdr3_aa: CASSRRDINNSPLHF
cdr3_nt: TGTGCCAGCAGCCGTAGGGACATTAATAATTCACCCCTCCACTTT

clone_size: -
v_call: TRBV27
d_call: -
j_call: TRBJ1-5
cdr3_aa: CASSLVGGGNQPQHF
cdr3_nt: TGTGCCAGCAGTTTGGTGGGGGGAGGGAATCAGCCCCAGCATTTT

clone_size: -
v_call: TRBV7-3
d_call: -
j_call: TRBJ1-2
cdr3_aa: CASSFPTGKGYTF
cdr3_nt: TGTGCCAGCAGCTTTCCGACAGGAAAAGGCTACACCTTC

clone_size: -
v_call: TRBV18
d_call: -
j_call: TRBJ2-7
cdr3_aa: CASSDRGSYEQYF
cdr3_nt: TGTGCCAGCTCGGACCGGGGGTCCTACGAGCAGTACTTC

clone_size: -
v_call: TRBV3-1/TRBV3-2
d_call: TRBD2
j_call: TRBJ2-5
cdr3_aa: CASSPQRGLQETQYF
cdr3_nt: TGTGCCAGCAGCCCCCAGCGGGGGCTGCAAGAGACCCAGTACTTC

clone_size: -
v_call: TRBV9
d_call: TRBD1
j_call: TRBJ1-6
cdr3_aa: CASNKGGDRGSPLHF
cdr3_nt: TGTGCCAGCAACAAAGGAGGGGACAGGGGTTCACCCCTCCACTTT

clone_size: -
v_call: TRBV6-5
d_call: -
j_call: TRBJ2-7
cdr3_aa: CASSPGHSYEQYF
cdr3_nt: TGTGCCAGCAGTCCGGGACACTCCTACGAGCAGTACTTC

clone_size: -
v_call: TRBV28
d_call: TRBD1
j_call: TRBJ1-1
cdr3_aa: CASSSSGQGVDTEAFF
cdr3_nt: TGTGCCAGCAGTTCCTCAGGACAGGGGGTTGACACTGAAGCTTTCTTT

clone_size: -
v_call: TRBV5-5
d_call: -
j_call: TRBJ1-1
cdr3_aa: CASSLASGRNTEAFF
cdr3_nt: TGTGCCAGCAGCTTGGCGTCGGGAAGGAACACTGAAGCTTTCTTT

clone_size: -
v_call: TRBV5-1
d_call: TRBD1
j_call: TRBJ1-2
cdr3_aa: CASSPQQGASYGYTF
cdr3_nt: TGCGCCAGCAGTCCCCAACAGGGGGCCTCCTATGGCTACACCTTC

clone_size: -
v_call: TRBV6-5
d_call: -
j_call: TRBJ1-1
cdr3_aa: CASTAAGTGYTEAFF
cdr3_nt: TGTGCCAGCACCGCTGCTGGAACAGGGTACACTGAAGCTTTCTTT

clone_size: -
v_call: TRBV6-2/TRBV6-3
d_call: -
j_call: TRBJ2-7
cdr3_aa: CASSASQVSYEQYF
cdr3_nt: TGTGCCAGCAGCGCTAGCCAGGTCTCCTACGAGCAGTACTTC

clone_size: -
v_call: TRBV11-2
d_call: TRBD2
j_call: TRBJ2-1
cdr3_aa: CASSIKRGLVNEQFF
cdr3_nt: TGTGCCAGCAGTATCAAGCGGGGGCTAGTCAATGAGCAGTTCTTC

clone_size: -
v_call: TRBV7-2
d_call: -
j_call: TRBJ1-1
cdr3_aa: CASSFQQAGDTEAFF
cdr3_nt: TGTGCCAGCAGCTTTCAACAGGCTGGGGACACTGAAGCTTTCTTT

clone_size: few
v_call: TRBV11-3
d_call: -
j_call: TRBJ1-4
cdr3_aa: CASSTQAWRAGEKLFF
cdr3_nt: TGTGCCAGCAGCACTCAGGCTTGGAGGGCGGGTGAAAAACTGTTTTTT

clone_size: -
v_call: TRBV14
d_call: TRBD2
j_call: TRBJ2-5
cdr3_aa: CASSQGLAGVWETQYF
cdr3_nt: TGTGCCAGCAGCCAAGGATTAGCGGGAGTTTGGGAGACCCAGTACTTC

clone_size: -
v_call: TRBV6-5
d_call: -
j_call: TRBJ2-7
cdr3_aa: CASSYGAGPTYEQYF
cdr3_nt: TGTGCCAGCAGTTACGGCGCGGGGCCTACCTACGAGCAGTACTTC